The subject of this entry is one T cell receptor beta chain. Among Cohort 3 donors, those recovered had two negative PCRs, clearance, or symptom resolution. This specimen comes from a study of blood T cell repertoires in COVID-19. V dropped 6 bases and J dropped 3 bases, with 17 bases sitting between them. CDR3 length: 15 residues. CDR1 MNHEY and CDR2 SVGAGI come from the germline V gene. Measured with immunoSEQ multiplex PCR; TCRdb has only the in-frame clones, and not every one. The sample lists more than 150,000 clones; about 90% were seen once. The sequence was obtained from a woman between 50 and 59 years old who had recovered from COVID-19. Sequencing used PBMCs or T cells enriched from blood (not recorded which). This chain connects TRBV6-5 to TRBJ1-1, with a tentative D call TRBD1 (5 bases). In DNA, the CDR3 is TGTGCCAGCAGCCGGCAATCTGGGGGGTACACTGAAGCTTTCTTT. Protein sequence: CASSRQSGGYTEAFF.